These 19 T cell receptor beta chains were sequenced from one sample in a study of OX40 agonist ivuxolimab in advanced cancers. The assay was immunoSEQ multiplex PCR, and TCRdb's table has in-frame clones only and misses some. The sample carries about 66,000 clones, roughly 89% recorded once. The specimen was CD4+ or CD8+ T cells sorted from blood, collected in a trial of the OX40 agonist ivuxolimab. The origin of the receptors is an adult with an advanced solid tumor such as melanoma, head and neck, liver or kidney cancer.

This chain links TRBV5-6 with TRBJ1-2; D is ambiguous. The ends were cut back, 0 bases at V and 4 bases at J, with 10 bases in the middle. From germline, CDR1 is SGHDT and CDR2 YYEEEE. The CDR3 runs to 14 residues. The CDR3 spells CASSLVARSYGYTF. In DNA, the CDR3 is TGTGCCAGCAGCTTGGTTGCCCGTAGCTATGGCTACACCTTC.

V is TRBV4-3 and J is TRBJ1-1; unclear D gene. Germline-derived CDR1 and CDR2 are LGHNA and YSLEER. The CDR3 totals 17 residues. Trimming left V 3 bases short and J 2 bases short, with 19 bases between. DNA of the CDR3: TGCGCCAGCAGCCAGGGTCGGGGAGGAATGAAAAACACTGAAGCTTTCTTT. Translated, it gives CASSQGRGGMKNTEAFF.

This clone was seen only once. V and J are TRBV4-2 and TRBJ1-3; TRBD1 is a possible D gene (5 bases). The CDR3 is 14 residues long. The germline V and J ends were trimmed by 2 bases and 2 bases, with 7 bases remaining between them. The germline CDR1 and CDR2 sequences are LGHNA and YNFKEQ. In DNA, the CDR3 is TGTGCCAGCAGCCAAATGGGACCTGGAAACACCATATATTTT. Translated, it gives CASSQMGPGNTIYF.

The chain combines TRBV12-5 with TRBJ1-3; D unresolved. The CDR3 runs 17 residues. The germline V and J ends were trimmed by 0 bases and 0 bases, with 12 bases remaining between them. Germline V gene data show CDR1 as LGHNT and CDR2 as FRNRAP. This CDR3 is CASGLVTSSFSGNTIYF. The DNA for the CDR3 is TGTGCTAGTGGTTTGGTAACCAGTTCTTTCTCTGGAAACACCATATATTTT.

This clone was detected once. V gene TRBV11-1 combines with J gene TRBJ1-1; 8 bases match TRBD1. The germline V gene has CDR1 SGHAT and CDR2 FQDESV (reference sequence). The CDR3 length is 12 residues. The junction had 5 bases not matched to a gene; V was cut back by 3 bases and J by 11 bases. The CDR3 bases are TGTGCCAGCAGCTTCCAGGGGGCGATGGCTTTCTTT. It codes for CASSFQGAMAFF.

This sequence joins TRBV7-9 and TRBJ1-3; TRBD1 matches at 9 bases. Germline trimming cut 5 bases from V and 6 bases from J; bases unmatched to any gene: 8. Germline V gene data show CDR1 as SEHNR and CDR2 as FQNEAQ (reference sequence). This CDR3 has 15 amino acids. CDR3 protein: CASSPGQGTENTIYF. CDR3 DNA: TGTGCCAGCAGCCCGGGACAGGGAACGGAAAACACCATATATTTT.

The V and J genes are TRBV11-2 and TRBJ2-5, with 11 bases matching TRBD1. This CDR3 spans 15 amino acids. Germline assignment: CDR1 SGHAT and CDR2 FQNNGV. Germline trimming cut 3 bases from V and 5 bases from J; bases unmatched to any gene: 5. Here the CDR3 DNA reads TGTGCCAGCAGCTTCGGGACAGGGGGGCGGGAGACCCAGTACTTC. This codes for CASSFGTGGRETQYF.

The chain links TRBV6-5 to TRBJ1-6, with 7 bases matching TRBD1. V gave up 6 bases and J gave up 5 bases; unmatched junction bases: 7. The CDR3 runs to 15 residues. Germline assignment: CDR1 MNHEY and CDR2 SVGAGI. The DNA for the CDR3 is TGTGCCAGCAGGGGAGGGGGCGCCGATAATTCACCCCTCCACTTT. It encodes CASRGGGADNSPLHF.

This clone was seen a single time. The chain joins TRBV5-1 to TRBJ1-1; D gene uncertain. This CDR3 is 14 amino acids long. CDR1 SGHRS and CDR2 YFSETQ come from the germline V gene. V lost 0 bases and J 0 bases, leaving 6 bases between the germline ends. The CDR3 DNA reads TGCGCCAGCAGCTTGGACAACCTGAACACTGAAGCTTTCTTT. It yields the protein CASSLDNLNTEAFF. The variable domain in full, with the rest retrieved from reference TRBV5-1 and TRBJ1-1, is KAGVTQTPRYLIKTRGQQVTLSCSPISGHRSVSWYQQTPGQGLQFLFEYFSETQRNKGNFPGRFSGRQFSNSRSEMNVSTLELGDSALYLCASSLDNLNTEAFFGQGTRLTVV.

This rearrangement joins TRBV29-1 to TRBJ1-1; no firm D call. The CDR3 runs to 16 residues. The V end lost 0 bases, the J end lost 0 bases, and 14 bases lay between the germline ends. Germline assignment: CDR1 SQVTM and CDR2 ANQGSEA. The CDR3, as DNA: TGCAGCGTTGAAGATCCCCGGAGCAGCTTGAACACTGAAGCTTTCTTT. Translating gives CSVEDPRSSLNTEAFF.

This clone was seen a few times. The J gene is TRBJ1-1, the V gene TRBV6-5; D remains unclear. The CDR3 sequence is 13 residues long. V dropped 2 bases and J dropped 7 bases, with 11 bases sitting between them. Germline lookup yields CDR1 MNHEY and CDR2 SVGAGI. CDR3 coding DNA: TGTGCCAGCAGTTACGTCCCAAGCTATGAAGCTTTCTTT. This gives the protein CASSYVPSYEAFF.

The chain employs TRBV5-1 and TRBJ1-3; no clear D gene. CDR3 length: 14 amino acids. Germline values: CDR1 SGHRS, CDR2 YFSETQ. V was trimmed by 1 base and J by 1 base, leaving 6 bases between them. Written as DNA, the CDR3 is TGCGCCAGCAGCTTGACGGATTCTGGAAACACCATATATTTT. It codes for CASSLTDSGNTIYF.

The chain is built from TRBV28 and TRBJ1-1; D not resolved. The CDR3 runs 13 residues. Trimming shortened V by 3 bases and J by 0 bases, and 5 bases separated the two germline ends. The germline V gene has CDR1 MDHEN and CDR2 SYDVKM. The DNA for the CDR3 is TGTGCCAGCAGTTTTTATTTGAACACTGAAGCTTTCTTT. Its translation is CASSFYLNTEAFF.

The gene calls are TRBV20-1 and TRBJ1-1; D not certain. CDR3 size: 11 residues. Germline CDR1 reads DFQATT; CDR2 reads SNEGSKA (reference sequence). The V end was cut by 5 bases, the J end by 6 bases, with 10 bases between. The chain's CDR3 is CSAFRRAEAFF. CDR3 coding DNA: TGCAGTGCTTTTCGACGTGCTGAAGCTTTCTTT.

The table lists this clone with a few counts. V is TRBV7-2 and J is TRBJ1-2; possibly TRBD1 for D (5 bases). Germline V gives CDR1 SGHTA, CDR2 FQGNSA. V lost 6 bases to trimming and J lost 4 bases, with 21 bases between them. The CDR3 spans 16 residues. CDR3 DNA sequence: TGTGCCAGCAGTTACGCTTTGTGGGACGCTGGCTATGGCTACACCTTC. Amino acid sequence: CASSYALWDAGYGYTF.

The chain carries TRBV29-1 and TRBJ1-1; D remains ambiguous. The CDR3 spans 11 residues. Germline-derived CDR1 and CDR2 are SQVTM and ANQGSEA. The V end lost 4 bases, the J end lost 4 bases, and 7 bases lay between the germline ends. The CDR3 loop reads CSVGRFTEAFF. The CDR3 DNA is TGCAGCGTTGGGAGGTTCACTGAAGCTTTCTTT.

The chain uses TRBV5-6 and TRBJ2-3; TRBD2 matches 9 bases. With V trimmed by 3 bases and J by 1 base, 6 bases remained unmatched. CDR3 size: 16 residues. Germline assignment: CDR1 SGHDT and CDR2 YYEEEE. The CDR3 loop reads CASSYSGGTRTDTQYF. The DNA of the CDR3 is TGTGCCAGCAGCTATAGCGGGGGCACCCGCACAGATACGCAGTATTTT.

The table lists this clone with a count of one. Here the CDR3 DNA reads TGTGCCAGCACGTCCGGGGCCTTTTACGGCTACACCTTC. It is translated as CASTSGAFYGYTF. The gene calls are TRBV28 and TRBJ1-2; the D gene is possibly TRBD1 (5 bases). The germline gives CDR1 MDHEN, CDR2 SYDVKM. The CDR3 sequence is 13 residues long. Trimming cost V 7 bases and J 8 bases, with 17 bases left between them.

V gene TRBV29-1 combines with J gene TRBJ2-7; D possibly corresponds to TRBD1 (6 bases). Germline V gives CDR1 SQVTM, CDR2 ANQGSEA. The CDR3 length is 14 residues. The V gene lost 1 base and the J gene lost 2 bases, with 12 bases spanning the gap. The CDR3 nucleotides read TGCAGCGTTGAAGCAGGGGAGCAACCCTACGAGCAGTACTTC. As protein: CSVEAGEQPYEQYF.